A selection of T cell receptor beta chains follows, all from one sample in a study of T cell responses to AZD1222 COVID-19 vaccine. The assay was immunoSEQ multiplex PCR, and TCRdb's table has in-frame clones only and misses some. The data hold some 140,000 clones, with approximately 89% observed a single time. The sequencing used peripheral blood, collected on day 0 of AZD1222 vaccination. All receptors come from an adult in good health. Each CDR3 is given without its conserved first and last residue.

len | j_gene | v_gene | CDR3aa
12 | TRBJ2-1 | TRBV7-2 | ASRSRSSYNEQF
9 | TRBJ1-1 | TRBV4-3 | ASSQGGEAF
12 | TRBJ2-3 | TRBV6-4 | ASSDVQGSDTQY
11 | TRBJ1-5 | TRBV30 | AWSLEGNQPQH
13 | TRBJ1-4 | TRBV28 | ASSLWRTGGEKLF
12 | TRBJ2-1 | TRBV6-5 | ASRIRSSYNEQF
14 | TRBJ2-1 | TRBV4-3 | ASSQPTGSLYNEQF
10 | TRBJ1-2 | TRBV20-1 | SASRQHYGYT
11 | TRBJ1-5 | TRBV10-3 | AITRDSNQPQH
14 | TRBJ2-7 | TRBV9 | ASSVTGSGTSYEQY
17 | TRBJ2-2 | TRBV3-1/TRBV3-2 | ASSQGGTSGFPNTGELF
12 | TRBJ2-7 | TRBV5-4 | ASSAPGQHYEQY
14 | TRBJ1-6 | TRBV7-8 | ASSESGTGVLSPLH
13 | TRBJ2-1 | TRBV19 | ASTQGDHSYNEQF
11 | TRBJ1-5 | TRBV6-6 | ASNVGSNQPQH
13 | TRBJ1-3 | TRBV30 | AWSVSPGAGNTIY
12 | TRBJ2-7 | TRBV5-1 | ASSLSSTSYEQY
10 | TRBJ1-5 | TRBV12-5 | ASGFGPSAQH
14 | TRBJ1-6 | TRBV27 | ASRTRIGGYNSPLH
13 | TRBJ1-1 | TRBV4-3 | ASSRSRAWSTEAF
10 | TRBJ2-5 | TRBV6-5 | ASGRARETQY
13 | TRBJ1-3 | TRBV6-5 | ASRIGQLSGNTIY
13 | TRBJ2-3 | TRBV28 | ASSIQWTGTDTQY
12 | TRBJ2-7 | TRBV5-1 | ASSLDAERYEQY
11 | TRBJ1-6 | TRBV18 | ASSPDVNSPLH
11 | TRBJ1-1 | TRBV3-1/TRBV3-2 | ASSPLSLTEAF
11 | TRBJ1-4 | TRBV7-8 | ASGRGGNEKLF
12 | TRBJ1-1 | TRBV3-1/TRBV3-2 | ASSQLGGNTEAF
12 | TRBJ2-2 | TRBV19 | ASVGFANTGELF
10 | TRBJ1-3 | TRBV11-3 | ASSSPRATIY
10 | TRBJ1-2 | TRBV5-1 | ASSSNRAVYT
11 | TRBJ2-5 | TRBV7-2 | ASSFGVEETQY
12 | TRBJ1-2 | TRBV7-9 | ASSLAAANYGYT
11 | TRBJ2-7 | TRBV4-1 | ASSTGNSYEQY
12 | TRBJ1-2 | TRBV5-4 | ASSLATGLYGYT
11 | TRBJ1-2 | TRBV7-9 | ASSFGTLNGYT
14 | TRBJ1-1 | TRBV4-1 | ASSQVPGQGNTEAF
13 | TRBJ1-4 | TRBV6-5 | ASTTSGVTNEKLF
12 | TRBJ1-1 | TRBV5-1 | ASSLRGENTEAF
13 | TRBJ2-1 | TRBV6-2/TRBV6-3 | ASSSVRDSDNEQF
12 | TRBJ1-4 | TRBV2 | ASSEALGGEKLF
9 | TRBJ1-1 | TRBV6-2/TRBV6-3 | ASSRRSEAF
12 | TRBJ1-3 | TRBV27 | ASSQTGGWDTIY
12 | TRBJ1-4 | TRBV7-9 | ASSYGATNEKLF
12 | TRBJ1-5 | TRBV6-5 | ASSPGTGSQPQH
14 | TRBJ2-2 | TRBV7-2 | ASSLQGALSTGELF
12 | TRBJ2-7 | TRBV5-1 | ASSFNGGSYEQY
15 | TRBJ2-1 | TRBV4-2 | ASSPRLLRNTHNEQF
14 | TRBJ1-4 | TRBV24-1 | ATSESIGTGGEKLF
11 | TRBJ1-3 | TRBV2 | ASSLGRGNTIY
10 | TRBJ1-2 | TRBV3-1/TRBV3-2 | ASSLKTYGYT
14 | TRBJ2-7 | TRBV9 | ASSVDDYTRYYEQY
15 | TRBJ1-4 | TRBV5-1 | ASSPGTGGLVLRKLF
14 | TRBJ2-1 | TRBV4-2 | ASSQGEGEYWYEQF
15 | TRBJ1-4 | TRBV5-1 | ASSLGQGVSTNEKLF